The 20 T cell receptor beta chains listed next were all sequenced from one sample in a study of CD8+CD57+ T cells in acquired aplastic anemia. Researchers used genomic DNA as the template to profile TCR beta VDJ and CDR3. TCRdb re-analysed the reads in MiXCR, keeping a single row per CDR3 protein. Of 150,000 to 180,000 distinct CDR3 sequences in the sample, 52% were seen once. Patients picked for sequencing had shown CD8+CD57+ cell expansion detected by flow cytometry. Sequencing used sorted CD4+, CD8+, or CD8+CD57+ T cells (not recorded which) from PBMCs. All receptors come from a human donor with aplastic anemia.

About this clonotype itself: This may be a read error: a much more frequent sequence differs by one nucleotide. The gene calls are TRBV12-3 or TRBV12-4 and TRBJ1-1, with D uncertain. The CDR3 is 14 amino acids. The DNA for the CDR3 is TGTGCCAGCAGTTTAAACCCGGGGTTCACTGGAGCTTTCTTT. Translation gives CASSLNPGFTGAFF.

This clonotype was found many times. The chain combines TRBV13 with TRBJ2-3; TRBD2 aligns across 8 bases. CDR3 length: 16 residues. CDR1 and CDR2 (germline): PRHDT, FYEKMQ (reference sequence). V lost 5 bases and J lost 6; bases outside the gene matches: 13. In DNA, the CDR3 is TGTGCCAGCAGCAAGCGGACTAGCCCAATGGGGGATACGCAGTATTTT. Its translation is CASSKRTSPMGDTQYF.

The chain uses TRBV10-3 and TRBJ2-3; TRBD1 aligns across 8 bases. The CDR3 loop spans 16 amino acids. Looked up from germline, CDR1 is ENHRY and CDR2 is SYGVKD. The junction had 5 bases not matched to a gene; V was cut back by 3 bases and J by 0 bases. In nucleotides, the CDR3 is TGTGCCATCAGTGATGGCGGGACAGGAAGCACAGATACGCAGTATTTT. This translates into CAISDGGTGSTDTQYF.

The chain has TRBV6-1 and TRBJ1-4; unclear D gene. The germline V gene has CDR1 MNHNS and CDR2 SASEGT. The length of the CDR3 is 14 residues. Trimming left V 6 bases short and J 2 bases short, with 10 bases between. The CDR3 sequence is CASSQIGTNEKLFF. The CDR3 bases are TGTGCCAGCAGCCAAATTGGGACTAATGAAAAACTGTTTTTT.

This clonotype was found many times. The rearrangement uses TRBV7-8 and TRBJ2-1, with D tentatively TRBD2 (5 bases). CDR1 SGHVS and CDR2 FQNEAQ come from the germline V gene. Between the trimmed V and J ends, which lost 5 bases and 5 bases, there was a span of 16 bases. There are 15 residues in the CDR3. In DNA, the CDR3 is TGTGCCAGCAGCCCGACCGGACTCGACGACAATGAGCAGTTCTTC. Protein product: CASSPTGLDDNEQFF.

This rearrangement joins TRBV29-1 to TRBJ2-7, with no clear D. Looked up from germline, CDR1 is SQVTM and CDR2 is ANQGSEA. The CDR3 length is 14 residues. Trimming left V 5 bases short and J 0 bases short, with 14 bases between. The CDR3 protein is CSVSTSILSYEQYF. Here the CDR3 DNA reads TGCAGCGTTTCTACTTCAATACTCTCCTACGAGCAGTACTTC.

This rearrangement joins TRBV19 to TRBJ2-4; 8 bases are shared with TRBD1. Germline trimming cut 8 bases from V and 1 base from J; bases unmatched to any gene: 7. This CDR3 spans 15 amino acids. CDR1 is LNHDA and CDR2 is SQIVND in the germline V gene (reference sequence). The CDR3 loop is CASGRTGRAKNIQYF. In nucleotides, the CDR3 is TGTGCCAGTGGAAGGACAGGGAGGGCCAAAAACATTCAGTACTTC.

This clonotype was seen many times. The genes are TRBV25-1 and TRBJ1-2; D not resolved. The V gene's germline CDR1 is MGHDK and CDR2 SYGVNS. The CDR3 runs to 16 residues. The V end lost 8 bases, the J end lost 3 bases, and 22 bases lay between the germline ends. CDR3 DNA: TGTGCCAGCGCGACTCGCTCGGGTGCGGGGTACTATGGCTACACCTTC. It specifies CASATRSGAGYYGYTF.

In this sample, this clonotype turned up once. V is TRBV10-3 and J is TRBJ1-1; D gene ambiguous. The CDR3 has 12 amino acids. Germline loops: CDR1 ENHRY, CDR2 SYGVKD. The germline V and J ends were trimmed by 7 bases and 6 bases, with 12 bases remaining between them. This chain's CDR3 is CAIMASGAEAFF. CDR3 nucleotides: TGTGCCATCATGGCGTCCGGGGCTGAAGCTTTCTTT.

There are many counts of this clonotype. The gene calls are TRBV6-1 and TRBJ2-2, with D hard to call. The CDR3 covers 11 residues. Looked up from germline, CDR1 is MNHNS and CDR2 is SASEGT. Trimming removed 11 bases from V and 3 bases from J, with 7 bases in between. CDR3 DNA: TGTGCCTGCCGGGACACCGGGGAGCTGTTTTTT. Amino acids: CACRDTGELFF.

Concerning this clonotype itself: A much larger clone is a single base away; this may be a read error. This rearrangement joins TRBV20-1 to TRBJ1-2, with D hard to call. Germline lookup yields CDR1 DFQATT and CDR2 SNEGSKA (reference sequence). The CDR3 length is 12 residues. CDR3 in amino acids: CSAPDGNYGHTF. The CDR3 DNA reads TGCAGTGCTCCGGACGGGAACTATGGCCACACCTTC.

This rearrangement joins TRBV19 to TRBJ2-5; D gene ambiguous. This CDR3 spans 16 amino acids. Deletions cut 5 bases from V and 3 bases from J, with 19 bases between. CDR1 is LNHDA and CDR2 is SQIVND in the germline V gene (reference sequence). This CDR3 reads CASSLRYSKIEETQYF. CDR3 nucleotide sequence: TGTGCCAGTAGTCTGCGATACTCAAAGATAGAAGAGACCCAGTACTTC.

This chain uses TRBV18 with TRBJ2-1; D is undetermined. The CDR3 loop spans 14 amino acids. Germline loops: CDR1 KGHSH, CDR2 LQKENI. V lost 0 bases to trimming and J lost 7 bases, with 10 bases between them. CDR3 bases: TGTGCCAGCTCACCACCGGGTAGGGTTAATGAGCAGTTCTTC. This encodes CASSPPGRVNEQFF. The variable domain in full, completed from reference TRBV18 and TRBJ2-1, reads NAGVMQNPRHLVRRRGQEARLRCSPMKGHSHVYWYRQLPEEGLKFMVYLQKENIIDESGMPKERFSAEFPKEGPSILRIQQVVRGDSAAYFCASSPPGRVNEQFFGPGTRLTVL.

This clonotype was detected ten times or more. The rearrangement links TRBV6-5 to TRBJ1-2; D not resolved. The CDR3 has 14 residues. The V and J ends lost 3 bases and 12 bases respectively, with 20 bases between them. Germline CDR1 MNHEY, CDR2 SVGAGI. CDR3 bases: TGTGCCAGCAGTTATCTTAGGAGTGAGGGAGTTCACACCTTC. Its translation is CASSYLRSEGVHTF.

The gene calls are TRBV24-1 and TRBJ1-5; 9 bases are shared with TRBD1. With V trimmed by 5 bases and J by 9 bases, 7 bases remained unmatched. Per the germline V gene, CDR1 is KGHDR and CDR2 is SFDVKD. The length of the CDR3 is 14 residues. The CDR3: CATSGDRGVRPQHF. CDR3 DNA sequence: TGTGCCACCAGTGGCGACAGGGGGGTACGGCCCCAGCATTTT.

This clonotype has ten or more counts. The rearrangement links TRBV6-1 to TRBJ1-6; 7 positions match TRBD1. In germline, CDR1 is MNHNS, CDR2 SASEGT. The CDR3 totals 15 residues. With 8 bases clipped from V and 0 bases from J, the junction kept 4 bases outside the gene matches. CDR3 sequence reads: CASRGQASYNSPLHF. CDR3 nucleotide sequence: TGTGCCAGCCGCGGACAGGCCTCCTATAATTCACCCCTCCACTTT.

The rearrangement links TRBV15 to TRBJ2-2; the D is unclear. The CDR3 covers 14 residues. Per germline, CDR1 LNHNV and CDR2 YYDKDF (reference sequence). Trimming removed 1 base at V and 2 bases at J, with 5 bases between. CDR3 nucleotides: TGTGCCACCAGCAGAGGAAGTAACACCGGGGAGCTGTTTTTT. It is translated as CATSRGSNTGELFF.

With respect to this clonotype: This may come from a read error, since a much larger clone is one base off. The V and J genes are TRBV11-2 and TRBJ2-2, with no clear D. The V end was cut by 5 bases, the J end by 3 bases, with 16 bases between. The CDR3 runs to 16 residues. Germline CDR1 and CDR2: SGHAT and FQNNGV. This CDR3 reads CASSPRVSSYTGELFF. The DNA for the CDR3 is TGTGCCAGCAGCCCCCGAGTGTCGTCTTACACCGGGGAGCTGTTTTTT.

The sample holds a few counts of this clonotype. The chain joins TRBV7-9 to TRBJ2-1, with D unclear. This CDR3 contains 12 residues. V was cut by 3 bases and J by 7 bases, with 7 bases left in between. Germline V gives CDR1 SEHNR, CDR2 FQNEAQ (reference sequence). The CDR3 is CASSFEANEQFF. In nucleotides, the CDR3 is TGTGCCAGCAGCTTCGAAGCGAATGAGCAGTTCTTC.

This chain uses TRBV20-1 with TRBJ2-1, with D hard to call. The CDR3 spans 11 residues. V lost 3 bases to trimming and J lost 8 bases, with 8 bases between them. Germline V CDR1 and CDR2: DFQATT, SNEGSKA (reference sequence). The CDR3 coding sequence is TGCAGTGCTAGGGTGGTTGATGAGCAGTTCTTC. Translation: CSARVVDEQFF.